The rows below give T cell receptor beta chains drawn from one sample of a study of blood T cell repertoires in COVID-19. Profiling relied on immunoSEQ multiplex PCR, and the TCRdb table lists in-frame clones only, not all of them. The data hold 150,000 to 200,000 clones, with 65% to 90% observed a single time. Material for sequencing was peripheral blood. These receptors all come from a man aged 55 to 70 with acute or convalescent COVID-19. Both conserved end residues are part of each CDR3. The D gene is left open where the match is weak. Size values are once, few and many counts, or a class for expanded clones, and some rows have none.

>TRBV30|-|TRBD2|TRBJ2-1
TGTGCCTGGAGTACGGGGGGGGTTTTGAATGAGCAGTTCTTC
CAWSTGGVLNEQFF
>TRBV7-8|few|TRBD2|TRBJ2-7
TGTGCCAGCAGCTTAGAGGCGGGACTAACGCCCTACGAGCAGTACTTC
CASSLEAGLTPYEQYF
>TRBV7-2|-|-|TRBJ1-5
TGTGCCAGCAGCTCGCGTAGCAATCAGCCCCAGCATTTT
CASSSRSNQPQHF
>TRBV19|-|-|TRBJ1-5
TGTGCCAGTAGTAAAACGGTGGTTTACCAGCCCCAGCATTTT
CASSKTVVYQPQHF
>TRBV12-3/TRBV12-4|few|-|TRBJ1-1
TGTGCCAGCGGAGGGGTCACTGAAGCTTTCTTT
CASGGVTEAFF
>TRBV3-1/TRBV3-2|-|TRBD2|TRBJ2-5
TGTGCCAGCAGCCCAAGCCGGGGGGGAGAGACCCAGTACTTC
CASSPSRGGETQYF
>TRBV19|-|-|TRBJ1-2
TGTGCCAGCCTAAGACCAGGCGCGAACTATGGCTACACCTTC
CASLRPGANYGYTF
>TRBV6-4|-|-|TRBJ1-5
TGTGCCAGCAGTGCCGCTAATAGCAATCAGCCCCAGCATTTT
CASSAANSNQPQHF
>TRBV28|-|TRBD2|TRBJ2-3
TGTGCCAGCAAAAGGGGACTAGCGGGAGCAGATACGCAGTATTTT
CASKRGLAGADTQYF
>TRBV28|-|-|TRBJ1-2
TGTGCCAGCGGTCAGGGCCCTCACTATGGCTACACCTTC
CASGQGPHYGYTF
>TRBV11-2|-|-|TRBJ2-3
TGTGCCAGCAGCCCCGCTCCGGTCAACCCAGATACGCAGTATTTT
CASSPAPVNPDTQYF
>TRBV5-1|-|-|TRBJ1-3
TGCGCCAGCAGCCACGGGACAACTGGAAACACCATATATTTT
CASSHGTTGNTIYF
>TRBV7-9|-|TRBD2|TRBJ2-5
TGTGCCAGCAGCTTAGGGTTTTATACTAGCGGGAGGGCAGAGACCCAGTACTTC
CASSLGFYTSGRAETQYF
>TRBV11-3|-|-|TRBJ2-7
TGTGCCAGCAGCCCCTCAAACCCGGCAGGCCCATTCTCCTACGAGCAGTACTTC
CASSPSNPAGPFSYEQYF
>TRBV28|-|-|TRBJ2-7
TGTGCCAGCAGTCAGTTGGGCAGGCGATACTACGAGCAGTACTTC
CASSQLGRRYYEQYF
>TRBV3-1/TRBV3-2|-|-|TRBJ2-6
TGTGCCAGCAGCCAAGATCCCGTGGGGGGTCCCCTGACTTTC
CASSQDPVGGPLTF
>TRBV5-1|-|TRBD1|TRBJ1-1
TGCGCCAGCAGCTTGGGCTTTACAGGGGCAACTGAAGCTTTCTTT
CASSLGFTGATEAFF
>TRBV18|-|-|TRBJ1-1
TGTGCCAGCTCACCACGTCGTCAGTACACTGAAGCTTTCTTT
CASSPRRQYTEAFF
>TRBV28|-|-|TRBJ2-1
TGTGCCAGCAGTTATTACAGCAATGAGCAGTTCTTC
CASSYYSNEQFF
>TRBV5-4|-|TRBD2|TRBJ2-3
TGTGCCAGCAGCCCGGGACTAGCGGGAGGGGAGGATACGCAGTATTTT
CASSPGLAGGEDTQYF
>TRBV20-1|-|-|TRBJ1-1
TGCAGTGCTAGTGGCCAGGGCACTGAAGCTTTCTTT
CSASGQGTEAFF
>TRBV11-2|-|TRBD1|TRBJ1-1
TGTGCCAGCAGCCCCCGGACAGGGGCGTGGACTGAAGCTTTCTTT
CASSPRTGAWTEAFF
>TRBV30|-|-|TRBJ1-5
TGTGCCTGGAGTCCGGAGAATAGCAATCAGCCCCAGCATTTT
CAWSPENSNQPQHF
>TRBV7-9|-|-|TRBJ1-2
TGTGCCAGCAGCTTAGCCAGGGACTATGGCTACACCTTC
CASSLARDYGYTF
>TRBV29-1|once|-|TRBJ2-3
TGCAGCGCCGCTCCCGGAGCGACAGATACGCAGTATTTT
CSAAPGATDTQYF
>TRBV27|-|-|TRBJ1-5
TGTGCCAGCAGGCCCGAGGGGGACGGTGGGAGCAATCAGCCCCAGCATTTT
CASRPEGDGGSNQPQHF
>TRBV28|-|TRBD1|TRBJ1-5
TGTGCCAGCAGTTCCCCGACAGGGGACCATCAGCCCCAGCATTTT
CASSSPTGDHQPQHF
>TRBV5-4|-|TRBD1|TRBJ2-7
TGTGCCAGCAGCAAAAACAGGGGCGCGGAAACCTACGAGCAGTACTTC
CASSKNRGAETYEQYF
>TRBV6-5|-|TRBD2|TRBJ2-5
TGTGCCAGCAGTTACAGGGCGGGAGGGGGTTCCCCCCAGTACTTC
CASSYRAGGGSPQYF
>TRBV5-1|-|-|TRBJ2-7
TGCGCCAGCAGCTTGTACCGGGACACAAACTCCTACGAGCAGTACTTC
CASSLYRDTNSYEQYF
>TRBV13|-|-|TRBJ2-7
TGTGCCAGCAGCTTAGACACCTACGAGCAGTACTTC
CASSLDTYEQYF
>TRBV5-1|-|-|TRBJ1-5
TGCGCCAGCAGCTTGGGGGGGCCTGATCAGCCCCAGCATTTT
CASSLGGPDQPQHF
>TRBV28|-|-|TRBJ1-1
TGTGCCAGCAGTTCCCCCTTACAGGGGAACACTGAAGCTTTCTTT
CASSSPLQGNTEAFF
>TRBV10-3|-|TRBD1|TRBJ2-1
TGTGCCATCAGAGGCGACAGGGGAAAAGGATCCTACAATGAGCAGTTCTTC
CAIRGDRGKGSYNEQFF
>TRBV6-5|-|-|TRBJ1-2
TGTGCCAGCAGTTCCCTCCGGGACAAAAAACGCTACACCTTC
CASSSLRDKKRYTF
>TRBV7-3|-|-|TRBJ2-1
TGTGCCAGCAGCGTGGGCTGGGGCGGAACCTACAATGAGCAGTTCTTC
CASSVGWGGTYNEQFF
>TRBV30|-|TRBD2|TRBJ2-6
TGTGCCTGGACGCCCATACGGGAGGGCCGGTTCGATCGGTCTGGGGCCAACGTCCTGACTTTC
CAWTPIREGRFDRSGANVLTF
>TRBV7-9|-|-|TRBJ1-5
TGTGCCAGCAGCTCTAATCAGGGGCCGAATCAGCCCCAGCATTTT
CASSSNQGPNQPQHF
>TRBV28|-|-|TRBJ2-2
TGTGCCAGCAGTTCCCCCCCGGGAGCCCACGGGGAGCTGTTTTTT
CASSSPPGAHGELFF